The 29 T cell receptor beta chains in this list originate from one sample, sequenced in a study of blood T cell repertoires in COVID-19. The table came from immunoSEQ multiplex PCR; TCRdb's copy has only in-frame clones and leaves some out. The sample gives a few hundred thousand clones, roughly 88% of which show up once; approximately 8.8% is in the top ten. Specimen: peripheral blood. These receptors originate from a man aged 18 to 30 with active or convalescent COVID-19.

This chain uses TRBV5-1 with TRBJ2-1; D may be TRBD1 (6 bases). Between the trimmed V and J ends, which lost 2 bases and 4 bases, there was a span of 13 bases. Germline-derived CDR1 and CDR2 are SGHRS and YFSETQ. The CDR3 sequence is 15 residues long. The CDR3 spells CASSFTDRNYNEQFF. The CDR3, as DNA: TGCGCCAGCAGCTTTACGGACAGAAATTACAATGAGCAGTTCTTC.

The chain uses TRBV27 and TRBJ2-1, with D possibly TRBD1 on 7 matching bases. The CDR3 is 12 residues long. The V gene's germline CDR1 is MNHEY and CDR2 SMNVEV (reference sequence). V shed 10 bases and J shed 14 bases, with 21 bases lying between them. This CDR3 reads CATAGQPYKEFF. Written as DNA, the CDR3 is TGTGCCACCGCGGGACAGCCCTACAAAGAGTTCTTC.

This rearrangement joins TRBV4-3 to TRBJ1-4; D unclear. Trimming stripped 0 bases from V and 0 bases from J, with 14 bases between. Germline V CDR1 and CDR2: LGHNA, YSLEER. This CDR3 contains 18 residues. The CDR3 loop is CASSQDTLRASTNEKLFF. The CDR3 coding sequence is TGCGCCAGCAGCCAAGACACGTTGAGGGCCTCAACTAATGAAAAACTGTTTTTT.

This clone occurred a few times. V and J are TRBV5-4 and TRBJ1-2; 8 nucleotides match TRBD1. The CDR3 has 14 residues. Germline values: CDR1 SGHNT, CDR2 YYREEE (reference sequence). V shed 4 bases, J shed 9 bases, and the junction held 11 bases outside the gene matches. In DNA, the CDR3 is TGTGCCAGCAGCACGGACAGGGATCGGCTAAGCTACACCTTC. Translated: CASSTDRDRLSYTF.

This chain connects TRBV12-5 to TRBJ1-1; 9 bases agree with TRBD1. Germline CDR1 and CDR2: LGHNT and FRNRAP. This CDR3 has 17 residues. The junction had 17 bases not matched to a gene; V was cut back by 6 bases and J by 6 bases. CDR3 coding DNA: TGTGCTAGTGGAGATAAACAGGGGGCAGGGGTGATCGCTGAAGCTTTCTTT. This encodes CASGDKQGAGVIAEAFF.

The chain couples TRBV7-2 to TRBJ2-7; 8 nucleotides agree with TRBD1. This CDR3 region has 15 residues. V trimming: 3 bases; J trimming: 4 bases; junction bases outside the gene matches: 8. The germline V gene has CDR1 SGHTA and CDR2 FQGNSA. The CDR3 DNA reads as TGTGCCAGCAGCTTGTACGGACAGGGCGGGTACGAGCAGTACTTC. As protein: CASSLYGQGGYEQYF.

The CDR3 bases are TGTGCCAGCAGCTTAGGCCCAGGGCATACTTATGGCTACACCTTC. Amino acids: CASSLGPGHTYGYTF. V and J are TRBV7-9 and TRBJ1-2; maybe TRBD1 (5 bases). The CDR3 length is 15 residues. The germline gives CDR1 SEHNR, CDR2 FQNEAQ (reference sequence). Trimming removed 1 base at V and 5 bases at J, with 14 bases between. Filled out from reference TRBV7-9 and TRBJ1-2, the complete variable domain reads DTGVSQNPRHKITKRGQNVTFRCDPISEHNRLYWYRQTLGQGPEFLTYFQNEAQLEKSRLLSDRFSAERPKGSFSTLEIQRTEQGDSAMYLCASSLGPGHTYGYTFGSGTRLTVV.

This clone was observed once. The chain carries TRBV14 and TRBJ1-6, with D possibly matching TRBD1 (5 bases). Trimming cost V 5 bases and J 0 bases, with 11 bases left between them. The germline CDR1 and CDR2 sequences are SGHDN and FVKESK. The CDR3 contains 16 residues. In DNA form, the CDR3 reads TGTGCCAGCAGCGCAGGGTACAGCTCCTATAATTCACCCCTCCACTTT. Encoded protein: CASSAGYSSYNSPLHF. The full variable domain, with the rest looked up from reference TRBV14 and TRBJ1-6, is EAGVTQFPSHSVIEKGQTVTLRCDPISGHDNLYWYRRVMGKEIKFLLHFVKESKQDESGMPNNRFLAERTGGTYSTLKVQPAELEDSGVYFCASSAGYSSYNSPLHFGNGTRLTVT.

The chain links TRBV7-8 to TRBJ1-2; D gene unclear. Germline V gene lookup returns CDR1 SGHVS and CDR2 FQNEAQ. This CDR3 has 12 residues. With 1 base removed from V and 4 bases from J, the gap between germline ends came to 4 bases. The CDR3 loop reads CASSLGAYGYTF. The CDR3 DNA reads TGTGCCAGCAGCTTAGGGGCCTATGGCTACACCTTC.

The rearrangement uses TRBV6-1 and TRBJ1-1, with D maybe TRBD1 (5 bases). CDR3 length: 16 amino acids. The germline gives CDR1 MNHNS, CDR2 SASEGT. The ends were cut back, 1 base at V and 11 bases at J, with 23 bases in the middle. The CDR3 region is CASSEGVTGLRAGAFF. The CDR3 coding sequence is TGTGCCAGCAGTGAAGGAGTAACGGGACTCAGGGCGGGGGCTTTCTTT.

This clone was counted only a few times. The rearrangement links TRBV9 to TRBJ1-2; D might be TRBD1 (5 bases). CDR3 size: 15 residues. V was shortened by 2 bases and J by 4 bases, with 15 bases between the two germline ends. CDR1 is SGDLS, CDR2 YYNGEE, per germline. CDR3 DNA sequence: TGTGCCAGCAGCGTCAGCCCCGACAGACTCTATGGCTACACCTTC. The encoded protein is CASSVSPDRLYGYTF.

CDR3 sequence: CATSRGNSGNTIYF. The CDR3 coding sequence is TGTGCCACCAGCAGGGGCAACTCTGGAAACACCATATATTTT. The chain joins TRBV15 to TRBJ1-3; D unresolved. CDR1 and CDR2 (germline): LNHNV, YYDKDF (reference sequence). Trimming stripped 3 bases from V and 0 bases from J, with 6 bases between. The CDR3 contains 14 residues.

This chain uses TRBV2 with TRBJ1-1; tentatively, D is TRBD1 (6 bases). Trimming took off 6 bases at V and 1 base at J, with 15 bases between the two ends. Germline loops: CDR1 SNHLY, CDR2 FYNNEI. The CDR3 contains 15 residues. The DNA for the CDR3 is TGTGCCAGCAGCGATAAAGGACAGAAGAACACTGAAGCTTTCTTT. Translation: CASSDKGQKNTEAFF.

This chain connects TRBV30 to TRBJ2-1; D uncertain. Looked up from germline, CDR1 is GTSNPN and CDR2 is SVGIG (reference sequence). The V and J ends lost 0 bases and 8 bases respectively, with 8 bases between them. CDR3 length: 12 amino acids. The CDR3 bases are TGTGCCTGGAGTGTACGGCGGTATGAGCAGTTCTTC. It is translated as CAWSVRRYEQFF.

The V gene is TRBV5-6, the J gene TRBJ2-7; no firm D call. The CDR3 is made up of 12 amino acids. Germline assignment: CDR1 SGHDT and CDR2 YYEEEE. The ends were cut back, 4 bases at V and 1 base at J, with 6 bases in the middle. The CDR3 is CASSVSSYEQYF. Written as DNA, the CDR3 is TGTGCCAGCAGCGTTAGTTCCTACGAGCAGTACTTC.

A word on this clone: The identical CDR3 is also encoded by other nucleotide sequences in the sample. This chain links TRBV2 with TRBJ2-3; 7 bases match TRBD2. CDR1 SNHLY and CDR2 FYNNEI come from the germline V gene. With 3 bases clipped from V and 1 base from J, the junction kept 4 bases outside the gene matches. CDR3 size: 15 residues. The CDR3, as DNA: TGTGCCAGCAGTGAGCTGGCGGGGGGCACAGATACGCAGTATTTT. It codes for CASSELAGGTDTQYF.

The chain links TRBV18 to TRBJ2-7, with D unresolved. The CDR3 has 12 residues. Germline loops: CDR1 KGHSH, CDR2 LQKENI. Trimming took off 6 bases at V and 2 bases at J, with 8 bases between the two ends. The CDR3 reads CASSLETYEQYF. The CDR3 DNA follows: TGTGCCAGCTCGTTAGAGACCTACGAGCAGTACTTC.

This chain joins TRBV27 and TRBJ1-5; D is possibly TRBD1 (5 bases). The CDR3 covers 13 residues. The V and J ends lost 6 bases and 7 bases respectively, with 13 bases between them. CDR1 is MNHEY, CDR2 SMNVEV, per germline (reference sequence). Written as DNA, the CDR3 is TGTGCCAGCAGCCAGGGAGGGAGACAGCCCCAGCATTTT. This sequence encodes CASSQGGRQPQHF.

The CDR3 bases are TGTGCCAGCAGTGAACCTGTGAGCCGAGCTTTCTTT. As protein: CASSEPVSRAFF. The V call is TRBV6-1, the J call TRBJ1-1; D is unclear. Germline V gene sequence: CDR1 MNHNS, CDR2 SASEGT. The CDR3 runs 12 residues. Trimming removed 2 bases from V and 10 bases from J, with 11 bases in between.

The CDR3 DNA reads TGTGCCAGCAGCGCACACGGGACAGGGGGCGGTAGCGAAAAACTGTTTTTT. This translates into CASSAHGTGGGSEKLFF. The genes are TRBV11-2 and TRBJ1-4, with 12 nucleotides matching TRBD1. Germline trimming cut 5 bases from V and 8 bases from J; bases unmatched to any gene: 12. This CDR3 is 17 amino acids long. The V gene's germline CDR1 is SGHAT and CDR2 FQNNGV.

The chain joins TRBV3-1 (or the pseudogene TRBV3-2) to TRBJ2-2, with D perhaps matching TRBD1 (6 bases). The V end was cut by 1 base, the J end by 0 bases, with 15 bases between. Germline V gene data show CDR1 as LGHDT and CDR2 as YNNKEL (reference sequence). This CDR3 is 18 amino acids long. DNA of the CDR3: TGTGCCAGCAGCCAAGGTGGGGGCCAAACTCCGAACACCGGGGAGCTGTTTTTT. Encoded protein: CASSQGGGQTPNTGELFF.

The chain carries TRBV7-2 and TRBJ2-3; tentative D call: TRBD2 (6 bases). The V gene's germline CDR1 is SGHTA and CDR2 FQGNSA. This CDR3 region has 13 residues. Trimming left V 8 bases short and J 7 bases short, with 16 bases between. CDR3 coding DNA: TGTGCCAGCCGCCTCGACGGCGGGAATACGCAGTATTTT. The encoded protein is CASRLDGGNTQYF.

The CDR3 loop is CASSPDRAAGELFF. The CDR3 DNA reads as TGCGCCAGCAGCCCGGACAGGGCCGCCGGGGAGCTGTTTTTT. The chain is built from TRBV5-1 and TRBJ2-2; 8 nucleotides align to TRBD1. V trimming: 4 bases; J trimming: 6 bases; junction bases outside the gene matches: 5. The CDR3 loop spans 14 amino acids. Germline CDR1 is SGHRS and CDR2 is YFSETQ.

The genes are TRBV6-1 and TRBJ1-1; TRBD1 agrees at 8 bases. This CDR3 is built from 16 residues. V dropped 1 base and J dropped 5; count of bases not matched to a gene: 9. Germline CDR1 is MNHNS and CDR2 is SASEGT. DNA for the CDR3: TGTGCCAGCAGTGAAGTAATGGACAGGGTTTGGACTGAAGCTTTCTTT. Its protein is CASSEVMDRVWTEAFF.

This clone was counted between two and nine times. This chain connects TRBV6-6 to TRBJ1-4, with D possibly TRBD1 on 5 matching bases. Germline values: CDR1 MNHNY, CDR2 SVGAGI (reference sequence). There are 13 residues in the CDR3. Trimming stripped 6 bases from V and 4 bases from J, with 9 bases between. CDR3: CASRTAFNEKLFF. The CDR3 region has the DNA TGTGCCAGCAGGACAGCCTTTAATGAAAAACTGTTTTTT.

The V and J genes are TRBV6-5 and TRBJ2-3; D unclear. The CDR3 runs to 11 residues. The germline gives CDR1 MNHEY, CDR2 SVGAGI. V lost 6 bases and J lost 2, with 3 bases in between. CDR3 sequence (DNA): TGTGCCAGCAGGGCCACAGATACGCAGTATTTT. Translated, it gives CASRATDTQYF.

The chain is built from TRBV5-1 and TRBJ2-2; D is perhaps TRBD1 (6 bases). This CDR3 comprises 15 residues. CDR1 and CDR2 (germline): SGHRS, YFSETQ. Trimming removed 0 bases from V and 3 bases from J, with 9 bases in between. For the CDR3, the DNA is TGCGCCAGCAGCTTGGTGCAGGGGCACACCGGGGAGCTGTTTTTT. Its translation: CASSLVQGHTGELFF.

This chain joins TRBV3-1 (or the pseudogene TRBV3-2) and TRBJ2-7; TRBD2 is a possible D gene (5 bases). The V end was cut by 1 base, the J end by 5 bases, with 12 bases between. The V gene's germline CDR1 is LGHDT and CDR2 YNNKEL (reference sequence). CDR3 length: 14 residues. The CDR3 sequence: CASSQVLGRDEQYF. The CDR3 nucleotides read TGTGCCAGCAGCCAAGTCCTAGGGCGGGACGAGCAGTACTTC.

This chain joins TRBV6-6 and TRBJ1-5, with D possibly being TRBD1 (5 bases). The V gene's germline CDR1 is MNHNY and CDR2 SVGAGI (reference sequence). The CDR3 has 13 amino acids. V shed 9 bases and J shed 5 bases, with 14 bases lying between them. The CDR3 DNA is TGTGCCAGTGGGTCGGGGGGTCATCAGCCCCAGCATTTT. It encodes CASGSGGHQPQHF.